Following are 19 T cell receptor beta chains from one sample sequenced in a study of cytomegalovirus exposure and HLA in healthy donors (dated by TCRdb to the late 2010s). The receptor library was made with the immunoSEQ multiplex PCR assay. A mixture of 60 forward primers for TCR Vbeta segments and 13 reverse primers for TCR Jbeta segments was used in the multiplex PCR. The source is immuneACCESS, and TCRdb retained only in-frame sequences with V and J called. Part of the clones is not carried over; for the studies checked, unresolved V genes explain less than half of this, and the remainder is unexplained. Here the sample has roughly 97,000 clones; approximately 80% occur a single time. Jointly, the top ten make up about 5.4% of the sample. The sample was PBMCs. These receptors all come from a woman under 30 in good health and CMV-seropositive.

The rearrangement joins TRBV7-9 to TRBJ2-1; D is uncertain. Germline V gives CDR1 SEHNR, CDR2 FQNEAQ (reference sequence). V gave up 5 bases and J gave up 7 bases, with 9 bases separating them. This CDR3 contains 12 residues. CDR3: CASSLVGNEQFF. As DNA, the CDR3 is TGTGCCAGCAGCCTCGTCGGGAATGAGCAGTTCTTC.

This clone was detected a few times. The rearrangement links TRBV7-9 to TRBJ2-7; unclear D gene. There are 14 residues in the CDR3. Germline V gene lookup returns CDR1 SEHNR and CDR2 FQNEAQ (reference sequence). V lost 3 bases and J lost 0, with 9 bases in between. DNA for the CDR3: TGTGCCAGCAGCTTTCACACAAACTCCTACGAGCAGTACTTC. It codes for CASSFHTNSYEQYF. Based on the CDR3 plus reference TRBV7-9 and TRBJ2-7, the full variable domain is DTGVSQNPRHKITKRGQNVTFRCDPISEHNRLYWYRQTLGQGPEFLTYFQNEAQLEKSRLLSDRFSAERPKGSFSTLEIQRTEQGDSAMYLCASSFHTNSYEQYFGPGTRLTVT.

The rearrangement uses TRBV28 and TRBJ2-7; D possibly corresponds to TRBD2 (6 bases). Germline V gene sequence: CDR1 MDHEN, CDR2 SYDVKM. The V gene lost 3 bases and the J gene lost 7 bases, with 13 bases spanning the gap. This CDR3 comprises 13 residues. CDR3 amino acids: CASSLEGPIEQYF. The CDR3 DNA sequence: TGTGCCAGCAGTTTGGAGGGCCCGATAGAGCAGTACTTC.

The J gene is TRBJ2-5, the V gene TRBV11-3, with a possible D match to TRBD1 (6 bases). The ends were cut back, 5 bases at V and 5 bases at J, with 24 bases in the middle. CDR1 and CDR2 (germline): SGHNT, YENEEA. The CDR3 loop spans 17 amino acids. The DNA for the CDR3 is TGTGCCAGCAGCCCAGCGGTAGGCAGGGGTTCGGGGGAGACCCAGTACTTC. This gives the protein CASSPAVGRGSGETQYF.

The V call is TRBV14, the J call TRBJ2-2; D ambiguous. The V and J ends lost 3 bases and 7 bases respectively, with 9 bases between them. The CDR3 spans 13 residues. Germline V gives CDR1 SGHDN, CDR2 FVKESK. The CDR3 sequence: CASSHYRDGELFF. The CDR3, as DNA: TGTGCCAGCAGCCATTATCGCGACGGGGAGCTGTTTTTT.

This chain connects TRBV5-4 to TRBJ2-3; D gene uncertain. CDR1 is SGHNT, CDR2 YYREEE, per germline (reference sequence). The ends were cut back, 2 bases at V and 5 bases at J, with 3 bases in the middle. The CDR3 covers 11 residues. The DNA for the CDR3 is TGTGCCAGCAGCTTACTAGATACGCAGTATTTT. Residues: CASSLLDTQYF.

This clone was seen once. The chain uses TRBV6-1 and TRBJ2-1; tentative D call: TRBD2 (7 bases). The germline V gene encodes CDR1 MNHNS and CDR2 SASEGT. V was clipped by 6 bases and J by 16 bases, with 22 bases between them. This CDR3 comprises 13 residues. The DNA for the CDR3 is TGTGCCAGCAGGTCCAAGGGGGGGACCTCTGTATTCTTC. Translated, it gives CASRSKGGTSVFF.

The rearrangement uses TRBV7-2 and TRBJ2-5; 8 bases are a match to TRBD2. Germline V gene data show CDR1 as SGHTA and CDR2 as FQGNSA. Trimming removed 4 bases from V and 3 bases from J; junction bases left unmatched: 7. The CDR3 spans 15 residues. CDR3 amino acids: CASSYLAGGKETQYF. The DNA of the CDR3 is TGTGCCAGCAGCTACCTAGCGGGTGGCAAAGAGACCCAGTACTTC. Looking up the rest from reference TRBV7-2 and TRBJ2-5 gives the full variable domain: GAGVSQSPSNKVTEKGKDVELRCDPISGHTALYWYRQSLGQGLEFLIYFQGNSAPDKSGLPSDRFSAERTGGSVSTLTIQRTQQEDSAVYLCASSYLAGGKETQYFGPGTRLLVL.

The genes are TRBV11-3 and TRBJ2-7; D may be TRBD2 (5 bases). V was shortened by 1 base and J by 1 base, with 5 bases between the two germline ends. CDR3 length: 13 residues. Germline V lookup: CDR1 SGHNT, CDR2 YENEEA. In nucleotides, the CDR3 is TGTGCCAGCAGCTTAGGGACTTCCTACGAGCAGTACTTC. This gives the protein CASSLGTSYEQYF.

The rearrangement links TRBV11-3 to TRBJ2-2, with D possibly being TRBD2 (6 bases). The length of the CDR3 is 18 residues. Germline CDR1 and CDR2: SGHNT and YENEEA. V lost 1 base and J 3 bases, leaving 18 bases between the germline ends. Written as DNA, the CDR3 is TGTGCCAGCAGCTTAGGAGTTTTGGGGGGACTGGACACCGGGGAGCTGTTTTTT. Protein sequence: CASSLGVLGGLDTGELFF.

This chain uses TRBV10-3 with TRBJ2-7; weak D call: TRBD2 (6 bases). Germline V gives CDR1 ENHRY, CDR2 SYGVKD. The CDR3 runs to 14 residues. V lost 2 bases and J 4 bases, leaving 12 bases between the germline ends. In nucleotides, the CDR3 is TGTGCCATCAGTGAGGAACGGGGGACGTACGAGCAGTACTTC. This encodes CAISEERGTYEQYF.

Concerning this clone itself: Other DNA sequences in the same sample also yield this CDR3. The V gene is TRBV9, the J gene TRBJ1-1; no clear D. Trimming pared 0 bases from V and 1 base from J, leaving 4 bases between. The germline V gene encodes CDR1 SGDLS and CDR2 YYNGEE. The CDR3 is made up of 13 amino acids. CDR3 nucleotides: TGTGCCAGCAGCGTAGGAGCGAACACTGAAGCTTTCTTT. Protein product: CASSVGANTEAFF.

The rearrangement links TRBV28 to TRBJ2-7; a possible D gene is TRBD1 (6 bases). V lost 5 bases, J lost 0 bases, and 11 bases lay in between. Germline V gene lookup returns CDR1 MDHEN and CDR2 SYDVKM. CDR3 length: 14 residues. CDR3 protein: CASSGDIYSYEQYF. CDR3 sequence (DNA): TGTGCCAGCAGTGGGGACATTTACTCCTACGAGCAGTACTTC.

The chain has TRBV5-1 and TRBJ2-1, with 7 bases aligning to TRBD2. The length of the CDR3 is 16 residues. Losses at the gene ends were 4 bases for V and 0 bases for J; bases not matched to a gene: 7. Germline loops: CDR1 SGHRS, CDR2 YFSETQ. The CDR3 nucleotides are TGCGCCAGCAGCGAAGGACTAGGCGCCTCCTACAATGAGCAGTTCTTC. Its translation is CASSEGLGASYNEQFF.

J is TRBJ2-5 and V is TRBV2; 10 nucleotides align to TRBD1. The CDR3 runs 14 residues. Trimming removed 6 bases from V and 5 bases from J; junction bases left unmatched: 6. The germline CDR1 and CDR2 sequences are SNHLY and FYNNEI. The CDR3: CASSPDRGGETQYF. CDR3 nucleotides: TGTGCCAGCAGCCCGGACAGGGGGGGTGAGACCCAGTACTTC.

The gene calls are TRBV7-2 and TRBJ2-5; 8 nucleotides match TRBD1. Germline V gives CDR1 SGHTA, CDR2 FQGNSA. After removal of 5 bases from V and 6 bases from J, the junction contained 11 bases not matched to a gene. This CDR3 region has 15 residues. CDR3 sequence reads: CASSPGGGRGQTQYF. The CDR3, as DNA: TGTGCCAGCAGCCCAGGAGGAGGCAGGGGGCAGACCCAGTACTTC.

The rearrangement links TRBV28 to TRBJ1-6; no clear D gene. V gave up 7 bases and J gave up 4 bases, with 17 bases separating them. This CDR3 spans 16 amino acids. CDR1 is MDHEN and CDR2 is SYDVKM in the germline V gene. As DNA, the CDR3 is TGTGCCAGCACCATGGGAGGGCGAGGATATAATTCACCCCTCCACTTT. It specifies CASTMGGRGYNSPLHF.

This chain's CDR3 is CASSSVNTEAFF. The CDR3 DNA sequence: TGTGCCAGCAGTTCCGTGAACACTGAAGCTTTCTTT. V gene TRBV27 combines with J gene TRBJ1-1; D uncertain. Trimming stripped 4 bases from V and 0 bases from J, with 3 bases between. Germline V gene lookup returns CDR1 MNHEY and CDR2 SMNVEV (reference sequence). This CDR3 comprises 12 residues.

This chain connects TRBV7-9 to TRBJ1-5, with a possible D match to TRBD1 (5 bases). The germline V and J ends were trimmed by 5 bases and 7 bases, with 12 bases remaining between them. The V gene's germline CDR1 is SEHNR and CDR2 FQNEAQ (reference sequence). The CDR3 runs to 13 residues. The CDR3 DNA sequence: TGTGCCAGCAGCGACCAGGGTCCACAGCCCCAGCATTTT. This sequence encodes CASSDQGPQPQHF.